The 31 T cell receptor beta chains below come from one sample, sequenced in a study of T-cell memory formation after mild COVID-19. TCRdb called the 5' RACE reads again in MiXCR, with one record for every CDR3 protein. In the table there are more than 250,000 distinct CDR3 sequences, roughly 17% of which are singletons. Sequencing was done on a sample of PBMCs or a T cell subset sorted from them (not recorded which). These receptors all stem from a man aged 18-30 years who had mild COVID-19 (a few samples of this study predate the infection). Cell type and time point are not known.

The V and J genes are TRBV6-5 and TRBJ2-5; D assignment may be TRBD1 or TRBD2 (6 bases each). The CDR3 contains 15 residues. V was cut by 2 bases and J by 5 bases, with 15 bases left in between. The germline V gene has CDR1 MNHEY and CDR2 SVGAGI. The CDR3 spells CASSYGGGMGETQYF. CDR3 coding DNA: TGTGCCAGCAGTTACGGAGGGGGGATGGGGGAGACCCAGTACTTC.

This chain joins TRBV7-9 and TRBJ2-3; the D gene is possibly TRBD1 (5 bases). The CDR3 has 14 amino acids. V lost 1 base to trimming and J lost 9 bases, with 14 bases between them. CDR1 SEHNR and CDR2 FQNEAQ come from the germline V gene (reference sequence). The CDR3 nucleotides are TGTGCCAGCAGCTTAGGCCCCCCCTCAGGGACGCAGTATTTT. Translation gives CASSLGPPSGTQYF.

A few counts support this clonotype. The V and J genes are TRBV6-7 and TRBJ2-6; no firm D call. TRBV6-7 is an ORF, with its function uncertain. V was shortened by 6 bases and J by 0 bases, with 12 bases between the two germline ends. This CDR3 is built from 16 residues. This chain's CDR3 is CASRQGSSSGANVLTF. The CDR3 DNA follows: TGTGCCAGCAGACAAGGGTCCAGCTCTGGGGCCAACGTCCTGACTTTC.

This clonotype turned up a few times. The chain employs TRBV7-9 and TRBJ2-1, with D unresolved. The CDR3 has 15 amino acids. V was shortened by 6 bases and J by 8 bases, with 20 bases between the two germline ends. Germline V gives CDR1 SEHNR, CDR2 FQNEAQ (reference sequence). The CDR3 DNA sequence: TGTGCCAGCAGGAAGGGAAGTGCACGAGCCCATGAGCAGTTCTTC. Its protein is CASRKGSARAHEQFF.

This clonotype was counted between two and nine times. This rearrangement joins TRBV28 to TRBJ2-1; TRBD2 agrees at 8 bases. This CDR3 contains 15 residues. Per the germline V gene, CDR1 is MDHEN and CDR2 is SYDVKM. Trimming removed 6 bases from V and 0 bases from J; junction bases left unmatched: 4. Written as DNA, the CDR3 is TGTGCCAGCAGACGGGGGGGCGTCTCCTACAATGAGCAGTTCTTC. This translates into CASRRGGVSYNEQFF.

This clonotype appeared a few times. V gene TRBV5-5 combines with J gene TRBJ2-5; 8 bases map to TRBD2. CDR3 length equals 15 residues. Losses at the gene ends were 3 bases for V and 4 bases for J; bases not matched to a gene: 8. Germline assignment: CDR1 SGHKS and CDR2 YYEKEE (reference sequence). The CDR3 protein is CASSSSRGGRETQYF. The CDR3 nucleotides read TGTGCCAGCAGCTCCAGCCGGGGGGGCAGAGAGACCCAGTACTTC.

V is TRBV4-3 and J is TRBJ2-1; perhaps TRBD2 as D (5 bases). The CDR3 has 14 amino acids. Germline V gene sequence: CDR1 LGHNA, CDR2 YSLEER. The V gene lost 1 base and the J gene lost 4 bases, with 8 bases spanning the gap. The CDR3 spells CASSQVTGYNEQFF. Here the CDR3 DNA reads TGCGCCAGCAGCCAAGTGACGGGGTACAATGAGCAGTTCTTC.

This clonotype was detected a few times. The chain employs TRBV20-1 and TRBJ2-3, with 11 bases matching TRBD2. The V gene's germline CDR1 is DFQATT and CDR2 SNEGSKA (reference sequence). The CDR3 sequence is 16 residues long. With 2 bases clipped from V and 4 bases from J, the junction kept 8 bases outside the gene matches. CDR3 nucleotides: TGCAGTGCTAGACGGCTAGCGGGAGGCACGGCAGATACGCAGTATTTT. Its protein is CSARRLAGGTADTQYF.

This clonotype has just a few counts. The chain joins TRBV7-6 to TRBJ2-5; D is unclear. V lost 3 bases and J 1 base, leaving 12 bases between the germline ends. Per the germline V gene, CDR1 is SGHVS and CDR2 is FNYEAQ. This CDR3 comprises 15 residues. The CDR3 coding sequence is TGTGCCAGCAGCTTTGAACCTTCAACCCAAGAGACCCAGTACTTC. Protein: CASSFEPSTQETQYF.

The gene calls are TRBV6-4 and TRBJ2-3; TRBD1 aligns across 8 bases. This CDR3 is 14 amino acids long. V was pared by 6 bases and J by 4 bases, with 6 bases of the junction left unmatched. In germline, CDR1 is MRHNA, CDR2 SNTAGT. In DNA form, the CDR3 reads TGTGCCAGCAGCCCACAGGGGGGCCCAGATACGCAGTATTTT. Translated, it gives CASSPQGGPDTQYF.

The chain links TRBV7-9 to TRBJ2-2, with D tentatively TRBD2 (5 bases). V lost 1 base, J lost 6 bases, and 12 bases lay in between. Germline-derived CDR1 and CDR2 are SEHNR and FQNEAQ (reference sequence). The CDR3 is 15 residues long. The CDR3 reads CASSLVGMSPGELFF. The CDR3 nucleotides read TGTGCCAGCAGCTTAGTCGGGATGTCCCCCGGGGAGCTGTTTTTT.

V is TRBV5-6 and J is TRBJ1-1; 7 bases are a match to TRBD1. The V gene's germline CDR1 is SGHDT and CDR2 YYEEEE. The CDR3 has 16 amino acids. J lost 3 bases, V lost 6 bases, and 14 bases had no gene match. Here the CDR3 DNA reads TGTGCCAGCACTTCACGACAGGGCAGAGGGGACACTGAAGCTTTCTTT. Its protein product is CASTSRQGRGDTEAFF.

The chain couples TRBV6-2 or TRBV6-3 to TRBJ1-2; D is perhaps TRBD1 (5 bases). V was clipped by 5 bases and J by 4 bases, with 11 bases between them. The CDR3 is 13 residues long. Germline assignment: CDR1 MNHEY and CDR2 SVGEGT. CDR3 coding DNA: TGTGCCAGCAGTACGGACATGTCCTATGGCTACACCTTC. Protein sequence: CASSTDMSYGYTF.

This clonotype was seen repeatedly, ten times or more. This CDR3 reads CASGLLLGMGHTEAFF. In DNA, the CDR3 is TGTGCCAGCGGCCTCTTACTAGGGATGGGGCACACTGAAGCTTTCTTT. J is TRBJ1-1 and V is TRBV7-9, with D tentatively TRBD1 (5 bases). This CDR3 is built from 16 residues. V lost 8 bases to trimming and J lost 3 bases, with 22 bases between them. Germline loops: CDR1 SEHNR, CDR2 FQNEAQ (reference sequence).

This CDR3 reads CASSLNPASGNQPQHF. CDR3 DNA: TGTGCCAGCAGCTTAAACCCAGCCAGTGGCAATCAGCCCCAGCATTTT. The V gene is TRBV7-2, the J gene TRBJ1-5; D is undetermined. Germline assignment: CDR1 SGHTA and CDR2 FQGNSA. Trimming took off 2 bases at V and 2 bases at J, with 13 bases between the two ends. The CDR3 loop spans 16 amino acids.

The chain combines TRBV6-2 or TRBV6-3 with TRBJ1-6; a weak D match, TRBD1 (6 bases). The CDR3 is 14 residues long. CDR1 MNHEY and CDR2 SVGEGT come from the germline V gene. Trimming pared 2 bases from V and 7 bases from J, leaving 9 bases between. The CDR3 region is CASSYEGGNSPLHF. CDR3 in DNA: TGTGCCAGCAGTTACGAAGGGGGGAATTCACCCCTCCACTTT.

To note about this clonotype: The junction and the germline gene differ at one end; a read error may be behind it. The J gene is TRBJ2-1, the V gene TRBV18, with a possible D match to TRBD2 (5 bases). Germline CDR1 and CDR2: KGHSH and LQKENI. This CDR3 is 13 amino acids long. In DNA, the CDR3 is TGTTCCAGCTCACCACCCGGGGTAAATGAGCAGTTCTTC. This encodes CSSSPPGVNEQFF.

V and J are TRBV4-3 and TRBJ1-2; D is unclear. The V and J ends lost 1 base and 4 bases respectively, with 13 bases between them. The CDR3 length is 15 residues. Germline CDR1 is LGHNA and CDR2 is YSLEER. CDR3 in amino acids: CASSQGIEMGYGYTF. The CDR3 DNA reads TGCGCCAGCAGCCAAGGGATAGAGATGGGCTATGGCTACACCTTC.

V usage is TRBV7-3 and J usage is TRBJ2-6, with 8 bases aligning to TRBD1. Per the germline V gene, CDR1 is SGHTA and CDR2 is FQGTGA. The CDR3 contains 18 residues. With V trimmed by 5 bases and J by 0 bases, 9 bases remained unmatched. The CDR3 coding sequence is TGTGCCAGCAGCCCTGTGGGACAGGCCAGCTCTGGGGCCAACGTCCTGACTTTC. This gives the protein CASSPVGQASSGANVLTF.

This clonotype turned up a few times. The chain links TRBV7-9 to TRBJ2-7; no reliable D call. Looked up from germline, CDR1 is SEHNR and CDR2 is FQNEAQ (reference sequence). Trimming left V 4 bases short and J 2 bases short, with 12 bases between. The CDR3 runs to 14 residues. CDR3 coding DNA: TGTGCCAGCAGCTCTACCCGGCAGACCTACGAGCAGTACGTC. Protein: CASSSTRQTYEQYV.

The rearrangement joins TRBV29-1 to TRBJ1-6; D gene ambiguous. CDR3 length: 12 residues. The V gene's germline CDR1 is SQVTM and CDR2 ANQGSEA. Trimming stripped 4 bases from V and 10 bases from J, with 11 bases between. In DNA, the CDR3 is TGCAGCGTTGGGGAAGGGCACTCACCCCTCCACTTT. This sequence encodes CSVGEGHSPLHF.

This clonotype showed up many times. This sequence joins TRBV4-1 and TRBJ2-1; D unresolved. V was clipped by 7 bases and J by 6 bases, with 13 bases between them. There are 13 residues in the CDR3. Germline lookup yields CDR1 MGHRA and CDR2 YSYEKL. CDR3: CASTTIPPNEQFF. In DNA form, the CDR3 reads TGCGCCAGCACCACCATCCCACCCAATGAGCAGTTCTTC.

The rearrangement uses TRBV9 and TRBJ1-2, with D unresolved. CDR1 and CDR2 (germline): SGDLS, YYNGEE. The CDR3 runs 15 residues. Between the trimmed V and J ends, which lost 2 bases and 4 bases, there was a span of 15 bases. The CDR3 protein is CASSVALASPYGYTF. DNA of the CDR3: TGTGCCAGCAGCGTTGCCTTAGCATCCCCCTATGGCTACACCTTC.

The sample holds a few counts of this clonotype. The chain couples TRBV5-1 to TRBJ2-2, with D maybe TRBD1 (5 bases). Germline CDR1 SGHRS, CDR2 YFSETQ. This CDR3 has 14 residues. Trimming took 3 bases from V and 6 from J, leaving 12 bases between them. The CDR3 loop reads CASSSPDSPGELFF. DNA of the CDR3: TGCGCCAGCAGCTCCCCTGACAGTCCCGGGGAGCTGTTTTTT.

This clonotype was counted only a few times. The CDR3: CASSPRDSGGYTF. The CDR3 region has the DNA TGTGCCAGCAGTCCCCGGGACAGTGGCGGCTACACCTTC. V is TRBV12-3 or TRBV12-4 and J is TRBJ1-2, with 7 positions matching TRBD1. V gave up 5 bases and J gave up 8 bases; unmatched junction bases: 8. This CDR3 is 13 amino acids long.

This clonotype turned up a few times. This chain connects TRBV10-3 to TRBJ2-5; D remains ambiguous. The CDR3 sequence is 15 residues long. V lost 3 bases and J 5 bases, leaving 16 bases between the germline ends. CDR1 is ENHRY, CDR2 SYGVKD, per germline. The CDR3 DNA reads TGTGCCATCAGTGACTCCGGACCCCTGGGCGAGACCCAGTACTTC. It translates to CAISDSGPLGETQYF.

The sample holds many counts of this clonotype. This chain connects TRBV6-5 to TRBJ2-7, with D hard to call. Germline lookup yields CDR1 MNHEY and CDR2 SVGAGI. The CDR3 contains 13 residues. V lost 5 bases and J 6 bases, leaving 14 bases between the germline ends. CDR3 coding DNA: TGTGCCAGCAGTCCGCGGATTGAAGCCGAGCAGTACGTC. It encodes CASSPRIEAEQYV.

This clonotype was seen a handful of times. This sequence joins TRBV12-3 or TRBV12-4 and TRBJ2-5; perhaps TRBD2 as D (7 bases). This CDR3 contains 15 residues. Trimming took off 6 bases at V and 1 base at J, with 15 bases between the two ends. The CDR3 loop is CASRSLGGPQETQYF. The CDR3 nucleotides are TGTGCCAGCAGAAGCCTCGGGGGGCCCCAAGAGACCCAGTACTTC.

The V gene is TRBV12-3 or TRBV12-4, the J gene TRBJ1-2, with D possibly matching TRBD1 (6 bases). With 3 bases removed from V and 0 bases from J, the gap between germline ends came to 11 bases. There are 15 residues in the CDR3. CDR3 sequence reads: CASSFGGPANYGYTF. CDR3 bases: TGTGCCAGCAGTTTTGGGGGCCCGGCTAACTATGGCTACACCTTC.

This clonotype was observed at least ten times. This chain links TRBV5-1 with TRBJ2-5; D is uncertain. Germline CDR1 is SGHRS and CDR2 is YFSETQ. The CDR3 is made up of 13 amino acids. Trimming took 2 bases from V and 5 from J, leaving 10 bases between them. The CDR3 reads CASSLQLGETQYF. The CDR3 DNA follows: TGCGCCAGCAGCTTACAACTCGGGGAGACCCAGTACTTC.

Ten or more counts support this clonotype. This chain links TRBV20-1 with TRBJ1-1; D is ambiguous. CDR1 DFQATT and CDR2 SNEGSKA come from the germline V gene (reference sequence). Trimming stripped 5 bases from V and 2 bases from J, with 15 bases between. This CDR3 spans 14 amino acids. CDR3 nucleotides: TGCAGTGCTCGGCACATTAGGGCTAACACTGAAGCTTTCTTT. Its translation: CSARHIRANTEAFF.